This TCR beta chain was recovered during a study of CD8+ T cells in alopecia areata. Study outcomes and limitations: Normal scalp showed lower clonality than lesional scalp, especially alopecia totalis/universalis.

The treatment here: oral pan-JAK inhibitor, 5-10 mg twice daily. Cell sorting on a FACSAria was used to separate CD4+ and CD8+ T cells from the PBMCs. Remarks on this clone: Its cognate antigen is unknown. The junction departs from the called germline gene at one end, perhaps through a read error.

The CDR3 sequence is 12 residues long. Germline CDR1 is SQVTM and CDR2 is ANQGSEA. As the sequencing template, cDNA was produced by extracting RNA and reverse transcribing it. Data came from immunoSEQ multiplex PCR; TCRdb stores just in-frame clones and leaves some out. Of over 150,000 clones listed, about 60% are singletons. The origin of this receptor is a human donor with alopecia areata. The chain uses TRBV29-1 and TRBJ1-2, with a tentative D call TRBD1 (5 bases). Sequencing was performed on CD8+ T cells sorted from blood, taken at week 24, from a patient treated with tofacitinib. CDR3 nucleotide sequence: TGCAGCGTAGAAGGGTCTGGGGGTGGCTACACCTTC. Translating gives CSVEGSGGGYTF.